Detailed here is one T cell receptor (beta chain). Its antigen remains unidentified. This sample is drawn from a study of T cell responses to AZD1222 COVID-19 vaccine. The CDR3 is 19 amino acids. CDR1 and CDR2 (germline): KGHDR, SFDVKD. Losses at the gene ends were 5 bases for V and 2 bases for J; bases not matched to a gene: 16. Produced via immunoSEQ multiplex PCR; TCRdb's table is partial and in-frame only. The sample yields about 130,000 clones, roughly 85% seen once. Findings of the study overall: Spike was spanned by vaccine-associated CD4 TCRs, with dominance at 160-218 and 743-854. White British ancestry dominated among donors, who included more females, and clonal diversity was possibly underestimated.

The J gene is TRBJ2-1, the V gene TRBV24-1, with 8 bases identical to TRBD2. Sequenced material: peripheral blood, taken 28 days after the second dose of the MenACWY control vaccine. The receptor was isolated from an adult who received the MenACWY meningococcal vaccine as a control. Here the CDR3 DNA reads TGTGCCACCAGTGTAGGTATGTGGGGAATTAGCGGGACCTACAATGAGCAGTTCTTC. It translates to CATSVGMWGISGTYNEQFF.